The 26 T cell receptor beta chains below were found in one sample sequenced in a study of T cell responses to AZD1222 COVID-19 vaccine. Libraries were prepared by immunoSEQ multiplex PCR; TCRdb keeps only in-frame clonotypes and omits some of them. The data show approximately 160,000 clones, with approximately 90% seen just once and 2.6% held by the top ten. The material sequenced was peripheral blood, taken on day 0 of AZD1222 vaccination. These receptors all come from an adult in good health.

The chain has TRBV6-4 and TRBJ1-2; no clear D. The CDR3 loop spans 14 amino acids. Trimming stripped 5 bases from V and 0 bases from J, with 10 bases between. Germline values: CDR1 MRHNA, CDR2 SNTAGT. CDR3: CASSPFRANYGYTF. Here the CDR3 DNA reads TGTGCCAGCAGTCCGTTTAGGGCTAACTATGGCTACACCTTC.

The chain carries TRBV3-1 (or the pseudogene TRBV3-2) and TRBJ2-5; no firm D call. Trimming pared 4 bases from V and 5 bases from J, leaving 14 bases between. This CDR3 comprises 14 residues. Germline values: CDR1 LGHDT, CDR2 YNNKEL (reference sequence). The CDR3 sequence is CASSPKARLETQYF. Written as DNA, the CDR3 is TGTGCCAGCAGCCCAAAGGCACGACTGGAGACCCAGTACTTC.

The J gene is TRBJ1-1, the V gene TRBV6-5, with a possible D match to TRBD1 (5 bases). Per the germline V gene, CDR1 is MNHEY and CDR2 is SVGAGI. This CDR3 region has 13 residues. Trimming removed 6 bases at V and 8 bases at J, with 16 bases between. CDR3 DNA sequence: TGTGCCAGCAGCCAGCCGGGGCGAAAAGAAGCTTTCTTT. Translating gives CASSQPGRKEAFF.

This chain joins TRBV18 and TRBJ2-2; 10 bases map to TRBD2. The CDR3 sequence is 15 residues long. The junction had 8 bases not matched to a gene; V was cut back by 6 bases and J by 7 bases. Germline V gives CDR1 KGHSH, CDR2 LQKENI. In DNA form, the CDR3 reads TGTGCCAGCTCCCAGCGGGAGGGCCGTAACGGGGAGCTGTTTTTT. It yields the protein CASSQREGRNGELFF.

The chain links TRBV6-5 to TRBJ2-7; 7 bases align to TRBD1. V lost 5 bases and J lost 2; bases outside the gene matches: 6. The CDR3 is 14 residues long. The germline V gene encodes CDR1 MNHEY and CDR2 SVGAGI. DNA for the CDR3: TGTGCCAGCAGTCCCTCGACAGGGCCCTACGAGCAGTACTTC. The encoded protein is CASSPSTGPYEQYF.

The J gene is TRBJ2-1, the V gene TRBV5-4, with 10 bases matching TRBD2. Germline assignment: CDR1 SGHNT and CDR2 YYREEE (reference sequence). Germline trimming cut 2 bases from V and 5 bases from J; bases unmatched to any gene: 4. This CDR3 has 15 amino acids. Written as DNA, the CDR3 is TGTGCCAGCAGCTTCGGTCTAGCGGGGGACAATGAGCAGTTCTTC. It yields the protein CASSFGLAGDNEQFF.

The V gene is TRBV20-1, the J gene TRBJ2-7, with TRBD2 as a possible D gene (6 bases). Per the germline V gene, CDR1 is DFQATT and CDR2 is SNEGSKA (reference sequence). V was cut by 3 bases and J by 0 bases, with 15 bases left in between. This CDR3 has 15 residues. CDR3 nucleotides: TGCAGTGCTAGTACAAGCGGAGGGAGCTCCTACGAGCAGTACTTC. It is translated as CSASTSGGSSYEQYF.

The chain has TRBV18 and TRBJ2-2; 14 positions match TRBD2. The CDR3 contains 16 residues. Germline trimming cut 6 bases from V and 0 bases from J; bases unmatched to any gene: 0. Germline CDR1 KGHSH, CDR2 LQKENI. CDR3 amino acids: CASSGLAGANTGELFF. The CDR3 coding sequence is TGTGCCAGCTCGGGACTAGCGGGAGCGAACACCGGGGAGCTGTTTTTT.

Comments on this clone: Other DNA sequences in this sample translate to the same CDR3. The V and J genes are TRBV6-5 and TRBJ2-7; D is ambiguous. The V end lost 2 bases, the J end lost 0 bases, and 8 bases lay between the germline ends. The germline CDR1 and CDR2 sequences are MNHEY and SVGAGI. The CDR3 sequence is 14 residues long. CDR3 DNA: TGTGCCAGCAGTTACCAGAGGAGCTCCTACGAGCAGTACTTC. Its protein is CASSYQRSSYEQYF.

This clone was found once. The V gene is TRBV5-1, the J gene TRBJ2-5; tentatively, D is TRBD1 or TRBD2 (6 bases each). There are 14 residues in the CDR3. V was cut by 4 bases and J by 1 base, with 11 bases left in between. Per germline, CDR1 SGHRS and CDR2 YFSETQ. The CDR3 bases are TGCGCCAGCAGCGGGGGGACATTCCAAGAGACCCAGTACTTC. It yields the protein CASSGGTFQETQYF.

This sequence joins TRBV6-4 and TRBJ1-1; 9 bases are a match to TRBD1. The V gene's germline CDR1 is MRHNA and CDR2 SNTAGT. CDR3 size: 18 residues. V dropped 1 base and J dropped 5; count of bases not matched to a gene: 14. The CDR3 protein is CASSDCRDRADIGTEAFF. CDR3 coding DNA: TGTGCCAGCAGTGACTGCCGGGACAGGGCCGACATCGGTACTGAAGCTTTCTTT.

The CDR3 sequence: CASRYGRGIDYGYTF. The CDR3 DNA sequence: TGTGCCAGCAGATACGGACGGGGTATCGACTATGGCTACACCTTC. The genes are TRBV6-5 and TRBJ1-2; D is ambiguous. The CDR3 is made up of 15 amino acids. Deletions cut 6 bases from V and 3 bases from J, with 17 bases between. Germline CDR1 is MNHEY and CDR2 is SVGAGI.

This chain uses TRBV30 with TRBJ1-4; D is unresolved. Deletions cut 7 bases from V and 7 bases from J, with 19 bases between. Per germline, CDR1 GTSNPN and CDR2 SVGIG (reference sequence). The CDR3 consists of 14 residues. CDR3 loop: CASKDSDFAEKLFF. DNA of the CDR3: TGTGCCTCGAAGGACTCTGACTTTGCTGAAAAACTGTTTTTT.

This chain links TRBV3-1 (or the pseudogene TRBV3-2) with TRBJ1-1; D is uncertain. Germline CDR1 reads LGHDT; CDR2 reads YNNKEL (reference sequence). The CDR3 sequence is 13 residues long. Trimming shortened V by 0 bases and J by 7 bases, and 9 bases separated the two germline ends. Written as DNA, the CDR3 is TGTGCCAGCAGCCAAGATTTGGCCCGTGAAGCTTTCTTT. Encoded protein: CASSQDLAREAFF.

The chain has TRBV7-9 and TRBJ1-4; D uncertain. This CDR3 region has 16 residues. Trimming took off 3 bases at V and 7 bases at J, with 18 bases between the two ends. Germline-derived CDR1 and CDR2 are SEHNR and FQNEAQ (reference sequence). The CDR3 is CASSFTGQAATEKLFF. For the CDR3, the DNA is TGTGCCAGCAGCTTTACGGGCCAGGCGGCTACTGAAAAACTGTTTTTT.

The V and J genes are TRBV24-1 and TRBJ2-7, with 8 nucleotides matching TRBD1. Germline V gene lookup returns CDR1 KGHDR and CDR2 SFDVKD. The CDR3 sequence is 14 residues long. Trimming cost V 5 bases and J 0 bases; bases outside gene matches: 2. CDR3 sequence reads: CATSGQGSSYEQYF. In DNA form, the CDR3 reads TGTGCCACCAGTGGACAGGGGTCCTCCTACGAGCAGTACTTC.

The rearrangement uses TRBV7-6 and TRBJ1-3; TRBD1 matches at 11 bases. With V trimmed by 10 bases and J by 3 bases, 8 bases remained unmatched. Germline assignment: CDR1 SGHVS and CDR2 FNYEAQ. This CDR3 spans 15 amino acids. As DNA, the CDR3 is TGTGCCACACAGGACAGGGGGCTTTTTGGAAACACCATATATTTT. Translation: CATQDRGLFGNTIYF.

This chain connects TRBV19 to TRBJ1-5, with a tentative D call TRBD1 (5 bases). This CDR3 has 15 amino acids. V was clipped by 5 bases and J by 1 base, with 12 bases between them. CDR1 LNHDA and CDR2 SQIVND come from the germline V gene (reference sequence). The CDR3 coding sequence is TGTGCCAGTAGTCACGGGGGTAGGAGCAATCAGCCCCAGCATTTT. Translated: CASSHGGRSNQPQHF.

This chain links TRBV5-4 with TRBJ1-1, with a weak D call TRBD1 (6 bases). The CDR3 sequence is 14 residues long. The germline V and J ends were trimmed by 4 bases and 6 bases, with 16 bases remaining between them. Germline V CDR1 and CDR2: SGHNT, YYREEE (reference sequence). In DNA, the CDR3 is TGTGCCAGCAGCCACGACAGGCGTTGGGCTGAAGCTTTCTTT. It specifies CASSHDRRWAEAFF.

The V and J genes are TRBV4-2 and TRBJ2-7; no firm D call. The CDR3 has 18 amino acids. Trimming pared 0 bases from V and 6 bases from J, leaving 24 bases between. The V gene's germline CDR1 is LGHNA and CDR2 YNFKEQ. The CDR3 protein is CASSQDATSQSQALEQYF. The CDR3, as DNA: TGTGCCAGCAGCCAAGACGCCACGAGCCAGAGTCAGGCCCTCGAGCAGTACTTC.

This chain joins TRBV5-1 and TRBJ2-3; 12 nucleotides line up with TRBD2. V trimming: 0 bases; J trimming: 5 bases; junction bases outside the gene matches: 7. Germline CDR1 SGHRS, CDR2 YFSETQ. CDR3 size: 17 residues. CDR3 region: CASSLDRTSGTGDTQYF. CDR3 nucleotide sequence: TGCGCCAGCAGCTTGGACAGGACTAGCGGGACCGGAGATACGCAGTATTTT.

The chain carries TRBV5-1 and TRBJ1-2, with 10 bases fitting TRBD1. CDR3 length: 14 residues. V was clipped by 4 bases and J by 4 bases; unmatched bases: 4. Germline V gene sequence: CDR1 SGHRS, CDR2 YFSETQ. CDR3 protein: CASSDRGPGYGYTF. In nucleotides, the CDR3 is TGCGCCAGCAGCGACAGGGGGCCGGGCTATGGCTACACCTTC.

V gene TRBV18 combines with J gene TRBJ1-1; TRBD1 is a possible D gene (6 bases). With 2 bases removed from V and 3 bases from J, the gap between germline ends came to 10 bases. Germline lookup yields CDR1 KGHSH and CDR2 LQKENI. The CDR3 has 14 residues. This chain's CDR3 is CASSPLSGDTEAFF. CDR3 bases: TGTGCCAGCTCACCATTGTCAGGGGACACTGAAGCTTTCTTT.

The chain recombines TRBV19 with TRBJ2-7; 9 bases match TRBD2. The V and J ends lost 6 bases and 5 bases, in that order; junction bases with no gene match: 8. This CDR3 has 14 residues. CDR1 and CDR2 from the germline V gene are LNHDA and SQIVND (reference sequence). The CDR3 here is CASSLSGRTNEQYF. DNA for the CDR3: TGTGCCAGTAGCCTTAGCGGGAGAACGAACGAGCAGTACTTC. Based on the CDR3 plus reference TRBV19 and TRBJ2-7, the full variable domain is DGGITQSPKYLFRKEGQNVTLSCEQNLNHDAMYWYRQDPGQGLRLIYYSQIVNDFQKGDIAEGYSVSREKKESFPLTVTSAQKNPTAFYLCASSLSGRTNEQYFGPGTRLTVT.

The chain has TRBV6-6 and TRBJ1-1, with D possibly being TRBD1 (5 bases). The V gene lost 8 bases and the J gene lost 9 bases, with 16 bases spanning the gap. Germline CDR1 is MNHNY and CDR2 is SVGAGI (reference sequence). The CDR3 is 12 amino acids. The CDR3 reads CASWTGADQAFF. The CDR3, as DNA: TGTGCCAGCTGGACCGGGGCGGATCAAGCTTTCTTT.

The gene calls are TRBV19 and TRBJ2-1, with 8 bases matching TRBD2. Germline CDR1 LNHDA, CDR2 SQIVND (reference sequence). The CDR3 has 14 amino acids. Trimming removed 6 bases from V and 7 bases from J; junction bases left unmatched: 8. CDR3: CASRSSGTRNEQFF. The CDR3 region has the DNA TGTGCCAGTAGGAGTTCCGGGACTAGAAATGAGCAGTTCTTC.